This entry lists 23 T cell receptor beta chains sequenced from one sample in a study of metastatic and nonmetastatic thyroid tumors. Via MiXCR, TCRdb re-called the PCR reads. The table lists 80,000 to 85,000 clones, about 12% of them singletons, with 7% to 10% in the top ten. Nobody among the patients had been given any treatment before thyroid surgery. Sequencing was performed on tumor tissue. The receptors here all came from a female donor with papillary thyroid cancer or a benign thyroid nodule (not recorded which). Some clones in this sample may be carry-over from other donors' samples.

This clone has ten or more counts. The chain couples TRBV15 to TRBJ1-5; D call uncertain. Per germline, CDR1 LNHNV and CDR2 YYDKDF (reference sequence). V was trimmed by 1 base and J by 2 bases, leaving 9 bases between them. The CDR3 sequence is 15 residues long. Written as DNA, the CDR3 is TGTGCCACCAGCAGAGCTGGGCAGGGCAATCAGCCCCAGCATTTT. This gives the protein CATSRAGQGNQPQHF. Full variable domain (rest looked up from reference TRBV15 and TRBJ1-5): DAMVIQNPRYQVTQFGKPVTLSCSQTLNHNVMYWYQQKSSQAPKLLFHYYDKDFNNEADTPDNFQSRRPNTSFCFLDIRSPGLGDTAMYLCATSRAGQGNQPQHFGDGTRLSIL.

This clone was picked up many times. This chain joins TRBV5-8 and TRBJ2-2, with TRBD2 matching over 13 bases. Trimming removed 4 bases from V and 4 bases from J; junction bases left unmatched: 4. Germline V gene data show CDR1 as SGHTS and CDR2 as YDEGEE. CDR3 length equals 16 residues. The CDR3 coding sequence is TGTGCCAGCAGCCCGAGGACTAGCGGGAGCACCGGGGAGCTGTTTTTT. It encodes CASSPRTSGSTGELFF.

Remarks on this clone: Germline and junction disagree at one end, which may indicate a read error. The V and J genes are TRBV20-1 and TRBJ2-7; 7 bases fit TRBD2. The CDR3 has 15 residues. The V gene's germline CDR1 is DFQATT and CDR2 SNEGSKA (reference sequence). The CDR3 sequence is CSAREASGMTYEKYF. CDR3 nucleotide sequence: TGCAGTGCTAGAGAGGCTAGCGGCATGACCTACGAGAAGTACTTC.

There are many counts of this clone. The V and J genes are TRBV19 and TRBJ2-1; TRBD2 aligns across 11 bases. V lost 7 bases to trimming and J lost 8 bases; unmatched junction nucleotides: 13. The CDR3 totals 16 residues. CDR1 and CDR2 (germline): LNHDA, SQIVND (reference sequence). The CDR3 DNA is TGTGCCAGTAAAAGGCTAGCGGGAGGATCTATCGATGAGCAGTTCTTC. Residues: CASKRLAGGSIDEQFF.

A few counts support this clone. Possible read error: a much larger clone is one base away. The chain carries TRBV6-2 or TRBV6-3 and TRBJ1-5; weak D call: TRBD1 (5 bases). CDR3 length: 15 residues. Germline V gene lookup returns CDR1 MNHEY and CDR2 SVGEGT. The DNA for the CDR3 is TGTGCCAGCAGTTACAGGGCGCGGGGCAATCATCCCCAGCATTTT. Its protein product is CASSYRARGNHPQHF.

This clone was seen a handful of times. This may stem from a read error, because a much larger clone lies one nucleotide away. The chain uses TRBV7-9 and TRBJ1-2; 9 bases agree with TRBD1. From germline, CDR1 is SEHNR and CDR2 FQNEAQ (reference sequence). The CDR3 runs 11 residues. The CDR3 nucleotides read TGTGCCAGCAGCGACGGGACAGGGCCTCGGTTC. Residues: CASSDGTGPRF.

The chain is built from TRBV27 and TRBJ2-7; tentative D call: TRBD1 (7 bases). The V and J ends lost 5 bases and 10 bases respectively, with 21 bases between them. Germline V CDR1 and CDR2: MNHEY, SMNVEV (reference sequence). The CDR3 is 14 residues long. The CDR3 sequence is CASSLGQEGYNQYF. CDR3 coding DNA: TGTGCCAGCAGTCTTGGACAGGAGGGCTACAACCAGTACTTC.

This clone was seen a few times. V gene TRBV30 combines with J gene TRBJ2-5; D is possibly TRBD1 (7 bases). The CDR3 is made up of 13 amino acids. Trimming stripped 6 bases from V and 5 bases from J, with 16 bases between. CDR1 is GTSNPN, CDR2 SVGIG, per germline (reference sequence). CDR3 nucleotides: TGTGCCTGTCAGAGGAGGGGGCAGGAGACCCAGTACTTC. It is translated as CACQRRGQETQYF.

At least ten counts were recorded for this clone. The chain couples TRBV10-2 to TRBJ1-1, with D hard to call. The V end lost 0 bases, the J end lost 7 bases, and 12 bases lay between the germline ends. The CDR3 is made up of 14 amino acids. Germline assignment: CDR1 WSHSY and CDR2 SAAADI. The CDR3 loop reads CASSESLGWGEAFF. The CDR3 DNA reads TGCGCCAGCAGTGAGTCCTTGGGCTGGGGTGAAGCTTTCTTT.

The chain carries TRBV30 and TRBJ2-3; a weak D match, TRBD2 (6 bases). V was trimmed by 4 bases and J by 4 bases, leaving 24 bases between them. The CDR3 spans 17 residues. The germline CDR1 and CDR2 sequences are GTSNPN and SVGIG (reference sequence). The CDR3 here is CAWNTRFGGPTPDTQYF. The CDR3 bases are TGTGCCTGGAATACTCGCTTCGGGGGACCCACCCCAGATACGCAGTATTTT. Variable domain in full (rest from reference TRBV30 and TRBJ2-3): SQTIHQWPATLVQPVGSPLSLECTVEGTSNPNLYWYRQAAGRGLQLLFYSVGIGQISSEVPQNLSASRPQDRQFILSSKKLLLSDSGFYLCAWNTRFGGPTPDTQYFGPGTRLTVL.

Ten or more counts support this clone. The rearrangement links TRBV10-3 to TRBJ1-5; tentative D call: TRBD1 (5 bases). Trimming took off 6 bases at V and 6 bases at J, with 15 bases between the two ends. Germline CDR1 reads ENHRY; CDR2 reads SYGVKD. The CDR3 is made up of 14 amino acids. The CDR3 sequence: CAISQRDATQPQHF. CDR3 bases: TGTGCCATCAGCCAGAGGGACGCCACTCAGCCCCAGCATTTT.

This clone was seen ten or more times. The V call is TRBV15, the J call TRBJ2-3; the D is unclear. Between the trimmed V and J ends, which lost 4 bases and 5 bases, there was a span of 13 bases. The germline V gene has CDR1 LNHNV and CDR2 YYDKDF (reference sequence). The CDR3 has 14 amino acids. Written as DNA, the CDR3 is TGTGCCACCAGCATTTTACACCTCGGAGATACGCAGTATTTT. It codes for CATSILHLGDTQYF.

This clone is judged medium-sized. Other DNA sequences within the sample encode an identical CDR3. The rearrangement uses TRBV11-3 and TRBJ2-7; 7 bases fit TRBD1. CDR3 length: 15 residues. Trimming took 0 bases from V and 1 from J; bases not matched to a gene: 3. CDR1 is SGHNT and CDR2 is YENEEA in the germline V gene. The CDR3 loop is CASSLEGTESYEQYF. In DNA form, the CDR3 reads TGTGCCAGCAGCTTAGAAGGGACAGAATCCTACGAGCAGTACTTC.

CDR3 DNA: TGTGCTAGTGGTTTGGTACGAGCTTTGAGGACTAGCGGGACAAACTCCTACAATGAGCAGTTCTTC. Its protein product is CASGLVRALRTSGTNSYNEQFF. The rearrangement uses TRBV12-5 and TRBJ2-1, with 12 bases aligning to TRBD2. The CDR3 is 22 amino acids. The J segment lost 0 bases and the V segment lost 0 bases, leaving 15 bases of the junction unmatched. CDR1 is LGHNT and CDR2 is FRNRAP in the germline V gene.

This clone was seen at least ten times. This sequence joins TRBV20-1 and TRBJ2-2, with D perhaps being TRBD1 or TRBD2 (6 bases each). Trimming pared 6 bases from V and 5 bases from J, leaving 10 bases between. CDR3 length: 12 amino acids. In germline, CDR1 is DFQATT, CDR2 SNEGSKA (reference sequence). The DNA of the CDR3 is TGCAGTGCGGGGGGCGGAACCGGGGAGCTGTTTTTT. Translated: CSAGGGTGELFF.

Many counts were recorded for this clone. The chain has TRBV7-8 and TRBJ2-7, with D possibly being TRBD1 (5 bases). The CDR3 consists of 15 residues. Between the trimmed V and J ends, which lost 0 bases and 4 bases, there was a span of 13 bases. Germline V lookup: CDR1 SGHVS, CDR2 FQNEAQ. The CDR3 DNA follows: TGTGCCAGCAGCTTAGCGAGTGACAGCTCTTACGAGCAGTACTTC. Translated, it gives CASSLASDSSYEQYF.

In this sample, this clone turned up many times. This chain joins TRBV19 and TRBJ1-2; D gene uncertain. The CDR3 is 14 amino acids. Germline V gene lookup returns CDR1 LNHDA and CDR2 SQIVND (reference sequence). V was shortened by 5 bases and J by 0 bases, with 10 bases between the two germline ends. The CDR3 DNA is TGTGCCAGTAGTTTAAGGACCTCTAACTATGGCTACACCTTC. Protein product: CASSLRTSNYGYTF.

On this clone itself: One base away lies a much larger clone, so this may be a sequencing read error. The V call is TRBV7-8, the J call TRBJ1-1; D is undetermined. CDR3 size: 15 residues. The germline CDR1 and CDR2 sequences are SGHVS and FQNEAQ. V was cut by 6 bases and J by 4 bases, with 18 bases left in between. The CDR3 DNA reads TGTGCCAGCAGTTCTACGGGTGTCTGGGGCACTGAAGCTTTCTTT. Protein sequence: CASSSTGVWGTEAFF.

The V call is TRBV7-3, the J call TRBJ2-7; 9 nucleotides match TRBD2. Trimming at V came to 2 bases and at J to 2 bases, leaving 13 bases not matched to a gene. Germline V CDR1 and CDR2: SGHTA, FQGTGA. The CDR3 totals 18 residues. For the CDR3, the DNA is TGTGCCAGCAGCTTAGTTGGGTGGGCTAGCGGGATCCCCTACGAGCAGTACTTC. Protein sequence: CASSLVGWASGIPYEQYF. Drawing the rest from reference TRBV7-3 and TRBJ2-7, the complete variable domain is GAGVSQTPSNKVTEKGKYVELRCDPISGHTALYWYRQSLGQGPEFLIYFQGTGAADDSGLPNDRFFAVRPEGSVSTLKIQRTERGDSAVYLCASSLVGWASGIPYEQYFGPGTRLTVT.

This clone was detected ten times or more. CDR3 region: CASSLALRDGEQYF. The CDR3 region has the DNA TGTGCCAGCAGCTTAGCGCTAAGGGACGGCGAGCAGTACTTC. The rearrangement links TRBV7-9 to TRBJ2-7; D tentatively reads TRBD1 or TRBD2 (5 bases each). Germline CDR1 is SEHNR and CDR2 is FQNEAQ (reference sequence). This CDR3 contains 14 residues. Trimming stripped 0 bases from V and 6 bases from J, with 12 bases between.

In its sample, this clone was seen many times. The chain carries TRBV10-3 and TRBJ2-3, with D uncertain. The length of the CDR3 is 12 residues. Per the germline V gene, CDR1 is ENHRY and CDR2 is SYGVKD. Trimming stripped 3 bases from V and 2 bases from J, with 3 bases between. The CDR3 DNA reads TGTGCCATCAGTGATCCCACAGATACGCAGTATTTT. Its protein is CAISDPTDTQYF.

The table lists this clone with a few counts. A much larger clone is a single base away; this may be a read error. This chain links TRBV5-1 with TRBJ2-5, with 8 bases that match TRBD1. Germline-derived CDR1 and CDR2 are SGHRS and YFSETQ. CDR3 length equals 15 residues. The CDR3 sequence is CASSIGTGDIEAQYF. The CDR3 region has the DNA TGCGCCAGCAGCATAGGGACAGGAGACATAGAGGCCCAGTACTTC.

This clone was recorded at least ten times. V usage is TRBV29-1 and J usage is TRBJ1-1; possible D gene TRBD1, 6 bases. The V and J ends lost 7 bases and 3 bases respectively, with 18 bases between them. Germline-derived CDR1 and CDR2 are SQVTM and ANQGSEA. CDR3 length equals 14 residues. CDR3 in amino acids: CSGTTGSRDTEAFF. The CDR3 DNA reads as TGCAGCGGAACCACAGGGAGTAGGGACACTGAAGCTTTCTTT.